These T cell receptor beta chains were read from a single sample in a study of vaccination effects on CD4 cells after COVID-19. TCRdb's table, derived via immunoSEQ multiplex PCR, lists solely in-frame clones and lacks some. The repertoire holds roughly 30,000 clones, approximately 73% seen once, with around 25% in the top ten. No antigen has been identified for these receptors. This specimen was CD4+ T cells from PBMCs cultured with HCoV-OC43 spike peptides, taken before COVID-19 vaccination. These receptors originate from a human donor who received a COVID-19 vaccine. Both conserved end residues are part of each CDR3. A D gene is named only where the DNA matches it firmly. Rows may omit the clone size; those that give it use once, few, many or a size class.

j_gene | len | d_gene | abundance | v_gene | CDR3nt | CDR3aa
TRBJ1-6 | 14 | NA | few | TRBV6-6 | TGTGCCAGCAGCCTCAGGAGCCTTAATTCACCCCTCCACTTT | CASSLRSLNSPLHF
TRBJ1-6 | 14 | NA | NA | TRBV5-1 | TGCGCCAGCAGTTCGCAGGGGATCGGCTCACCCCTCCACTTT | CASSSQGIGSPLHF
TRBJ2-7 | 15 | TRBD1 | NA | TRBV5-1 | TGCGCCAGCAGCCAATGGACAGGGGTTAACTACGAGCAGTACTTC | CASSQWTGVNYEQYF
TRBJ2-3 | 15 | TRBD2 | once | TRBV10-3 | TGTGCCATCAGTCCCCTAGCGGGGGGGGAAAGTACGCAGTATTTT | CAISPLAGGESTQYF
TRBJ2-7 | 11 | NA | NA | TRBV5-4 | TGTGCCAGCAGCAACTCCTACGAGCAGTACTTC | CASSNSYEQYF
TRBJ2-5 | 12 | TRBD1 | NA | TRBV12-3/TRBV12-4 | TGTGCCAGCAGTCAGGGGGCAGAGACCCAGTACTTC | CASSQGAETQYF
TRBJ2-7 | 15 | TRBD1 | NA | TRBV9 | TGTGCCAGCAGCGTAGGATTGGACAGGGGTCGCGAGCAGTACTTC | CASSVGLDRGREQYF
TRBJ1-5 | 17 | NA | NA | TRBV30 | TGTGCCTGGAGTGTACGAAGCGATACTAGGGCAAATCAGCCCCAGCATTTT | CAWSVRSDTRANQPQHF
TRBJ1-2 | 15 | NA | NA | TRBV2 | TGTGCCAGCAGTATAAAACGGACAGAGAACTATGGCTACACCTTC | CASSIKRTENYGYTF
TRBJ1-2 | 15 | TRBD1 | NA | TRBV7-2 | TGTGCCAGCAGCTTTGGGACAGCAGCTAACTATGGCTACACCTTC | CASSFGTAANYGYTF
TRBJ2-5 | 14 | TRBD2 | many | TRBV5-4 | TGTGCCAGCAGCTTAGCGGGACCCCCGGAGACCCAGTACTTC | CASSLAGPPETQYF
TRBJ1-5 | 14 | NA | NA | TRBV2 | TGTGCCAGCCTGATGGAGGGGCGCAATCAGCCCCAGCATTTT | CASLMEGRNQPQHF
TRBJ2-3 | 15 | TRBD2 | NA | TRBV7-2 | TGTGCCAGCAGCCCGACTAGCGGGGGGTTAGATACGCAGTATTTT | CASSPTSGGLDTQYF
TRBJ2-5 | 14 | NA | NA | TRBV25-1 | TGTGCCAGCAGCACCCAAGGGGGTGAGGAGACCCAGTACTTC | CASSTQGGEETQYF
TRBJ2-7 | 13 | NA | NA | TRBV9 | TGTGCCAGCAGCGGAACTCCTACCTACGAGCAGTACTTC | CASSGTPTYEQYF
TRBJ2-1 | 16 | TRBD2 | once | TRBV18 | TGTGCCAGCTCGCCCACCTCTAGCGGGGGATACAATGAGCAGTTCTTC | CASSPTSSGGYNEQFF
TRBJ2-7 | 13 | NA | NA | TRBV7-2 | TGTGCCAGCAGCTTAGCAGGCACGAGAGAGCAGTACTTC | CASSLAGTREQYF
TRBJ2-1 | 16 | TRBD2 | NA | TRBV2 | TGTGCCAGCACCCTGTGGGGACTAGCGGGAGATAATGAGCAGTTCTTC | CASTLWGLAGDNEQFF
TRBJ1-3 | 14 | TRBD1 | NA | TRBV6-5 | TGTGCCAGCAGCAGGACAGGGGACGGAAACACCATATATTTT | CASSRTGDGNTIYF
TRBJ2-3 | 15 | NA | NA | TRBV2 | TGTGCCAGCAGTGAATTTTTGTGGGGCACAGATACGCAGTATTTT | CASSEFLWGTDTQYF
TRBJ2-3 | 16 | TRBD2 | NA | TRBV4-1 | TGCGCCAGCAGCCAGGCAGCGGGGGGGAACACAGATACGCAGTATTTT | CASSQAAGGNTDTQYF
TRBJ2-3 | 14 | NA | NA | TRBV4-2 | TGTGCCAGCAGCCAAAGTCCGAAGACAGATACGCAGTATTTT | CASSQSPKTDTQYF
TRBJ1-2 | 15 | TRBD1 | NA | TRBV5-4 | TGTGCCAGCAGCTTTAGGGACAGAAGCCTCTATGGCTACACCTTC | CASSFRDRSLYGYTF
TRBJ2-2 | 15 | NA | few | TRBV7-8 | TGTGCCAGCGGCCGGACAGTCGCGAACACCGGGGAGCTGTTTTTT | CASGRTVANTGELFF
TRBJ1-2 | 15 | TRBD1 | NA | TRBV6-5 | TGTGCCAGCAGTCCCGGGACAGGGGGAATCTATGGCTACACCTTC | CASSPGTGGIYGYTF
TRBJ2-1 | 14 | TRBD2 | NA | TRBV7-2 | TGTGCCAGCACCTTAGCGGGAGGTTACAATGAGCAGTTCTTC | CASTLAGGYNEQFF
TRBJ2-3 | 14 | NA | NA | TRBV7-9 | TGTGCCAGCAGCGCGAGGGGAGACCGGGATACGCAGTATTTT | CASSARGDRDTQYF
TRBJ1-1 | 13 | NA | NA | TRBV5-1 | TGCGCCAGCAGCTTGGAGGTGAACACTGAAGCTTTCTTT | CASSLEVNTEAFF
TRBJ1-1 | 16 | NA | NA | TRBV28 | TGTGCCAGCACCCCTTGGCGGGGGGCAGATGACACTGAAGCTTTCTTT | CASTPWRGADDTEAFF
TRBJ2-3 | 11 | NA | few | TRBV7-2 | TGTGCCAGCAGCCCCACAGATACGCAGTATTTT | CASSPTDTQYF
TRBJ2-7 | 14 | NA | NA | TRBV3-1/TRBV3-2 | TGTGCCAGCAGCACCCGGACAGCGCCCTACGAGCAGTACTTC | CASSTRTAPYEQYF
TRBJ2-3 | 18 | NA | NA | TRBV7-9 | TGTGCCGTGAGATTGACAGTCCCTAGCGTCGCGGGCGCAGATACGCAGTATTTT | CAVRLTVPSVAGADTQYF
TRBJ1-5 | 13 | NA | few | TRBV19 | TGTGCCAGTACCAAAGGCGGGGGGCAGCCCCAGCATTTT | CASTKGGGQPQHF
TRBJ1-4 | 13 | NA | once | TRBV11-2 | TGTGCCAGCAGCCTGGGGGCACATGAAAAACTGTTTTTT | CASSLGAHEKLFF
TRBJ1-3 | 16 | NA | NA | TRBV4-2 | TGTGCCAGCAGCCAAGAGGAGACGTTCTCTGGAAACACCATATATTTT | CASSQEETFSGNTIYF
TRBJ2-7 | 17 | TRBD1 | NA | TRBV7-9 | TGTGCCAGCAGCCCCCTGCGCCCGGGACAGGGAACCTACGAGCAGTACTTC | CASSPLRPGQGTYEQYF
TRBJ2-7 | 15 | TRBD2 | few | TRBV7-2 | TGTGCCAGCAGCCCACTAGCGGCGACCTCCTACGAGCAGTACTTC | CASSPLAATSYEQYF
TRBJ1-1 | 14 | NA | NA | TRBV18 | TGTGCCAGCTCACCTCACACTTGGGGCACTGAAGCTTTCTTT | CASSPHTWGTEAFF
TRBJ2-2 | 16 | TRBD2 | NA | TRBV5-4 | TGTGCCAGCAGCTTGACTAGCGGCGCGAACACCGGGGAGCTGTTTTTT | CASSLTSGANTGELFF
TRBJ2-6 | 16 | NA | few | TRBV5-1 | TGCGCCAGCAGCTCCTCCGGGGCGTTTGGGGCCAACGTCCTGACTTTC | CASSSSGAFGANVLTF
TRBJ1-2 | 11 | NA | few | TRBV30 | TGTGCCTGGAGTCCGACAGGAGGCTACACCTTC | CAWSPTGGYTF
TRBJ2-7 | 13 | NA | NA | TRBV3-1/TRBV3-2 | TGTGCCAGCAGCCAATCTGGGACCTACGAGCAGTACTTC | CASSQSGTYEQYF
TRBJ1-1 | 13 | NA | NA | TRBV12-3/TRBV12-4 | TGTGCCAGCAGTTCGCGGCGGATCACTGAAGCTTTCTTT | CASSSRRITEAFF
TRBJ2-7 | 16 | NA | many | TRBV5-4 | TGTGCCAGCAGTTCAGGAGGGGGGTTTTCTAGCTACGAGCAGTACTTC | CASSSGGGFSSYEQYF
TRBJ2-7 | 14 | TRBD2 | NA | TRBV10-3 | TGTGCCACCCGGAGGGCTAGCGGTAACTACGAGCAGTACTTC | CATRRASGNYEQYF
TRBJ1-5 | 16 | TRBD1 | few | TRBV15 | TGTGCCACCAGCAGAACCGGGACAGGGGGCAATCAGCCCCAGCATTTT | CATSRTGTGGNQPQHF
TRBJ2-1 | 14 | NA | NA | TRBV28 | TGTGCCAGCAGTTTAAGGCGGCCCGAAAATGAGCAGTTCTTC | CASSLRRPENEQFF
TRBJ2-2 | 13 | NA | NA | TRBV25-1 | TGTGCCAGCCGCGGACGCAACACCGGGGAGCTGTTTTTT | CASRGRNTGELFF
TRBJ2-6 | 13 | NA | NA | TRBV29-1 | TGCAGCGTTGCAGGGTCCGGGGCCAACGTCCTGACTTTC | CSVAGSGANVLTF
TRBJ2-3 | 14 | NA | NA | TRBV27 | TGTGCCAGCAGCTCCGGGAGCCGGACAGATACGCAGTATTTT | CASSSGSRTDTQYF
TRBJ2-1 | 18 | TRBD2 | NA | TRBV4-2 | TGTGCCAGCAGCCAATTAGCGGGAGCGGGAGGGGGGAACAATGAGCAGTTCTTC | CASSQLAGAGGGNNEQFF
TRBJ2-1 | 15 | NA | once | TRBV2 | TGTGCCAGCAAACCGGATCCACCCCTCTACAATGAGCAGTTCTTC | CASKPDPPLYNEQFF
TRBJ2-7 | 15 | TRBD2 | few | TRBV5-1 | TGCGCCAGCAGCTTGGAACTAGCGAGCTCCTACGAGCAGTACTTC | CASSLELASSYEQYF
TRBJ1-1 | 15 | NA | NA | TRBV28 | TGTGCCAGCAGTTACCCGGCCCGGTGGGACACTGAAGCTTTCTTT | CASSYPARWDTEAFF
TRBJ2-4 | 16 | TRBD2 | NA | TRBV20-1 | TGCAGTGCTAGTTCCCGGGGGGGGGCGACCAAAAACATTCAGTACTTC | CSASSRGGATKNIQYF
TRBJ2-7 | 14 | NA | NA | TRBV5-1 | TGCGCCAGCAGCCGGGACCCCGGCTCCTACGAGCAGTACTTC | CASSRDPGSYEQYF
TRBJ1-6 | 18 | TRBD1 | NA | TRBV28 | TGTGCCAGCAGTTCCGGGACAGGGGGCTCTTCCTATAATTCACCCCTCCACTTT | CASSSGTGGSSYNSPLHF